The 8 T cell receptor beta chains given below trace back to one sample, sequenced in a study of shared clonotypes between healthy human individuals. Naive-designated CD8 cells lacked CD45RO, were positively enriched for CCR7, and omitted terminally differentiated effector memory CD45RA+ cells. Using immunoSEQ multiplex PCR, the repertoire was profiled, and TCRdb retains in-frame clones only, with some absent. The sample carries hundreds of thousands of clones, 95% to 96% recorded once. Specimen: naive CD8+ T cells sorted from blood. The receptors were sampled from a woman in her twenties or thirties in good health.

The chain is built from TRBV5-1 and TRBJ2-7; D possibly corresponds to TRBD1 (6 bases). V was trimmed by 0 bases and J by 5 bases, leaving 15 bases between them. Germline V gene data show CDR1 as SGHRS and CDR2 as YFSETQ. This CDR3 comprises 15 residues. The CDR3 protein is CASSLAGDTYNEQYF. The CDR3 bases are TGCGCCAGCAGCTTGGCCGGGGACACCTATAACGAGCAGTACTTC.

J is TRBJ1-2 and V is TRBV28; D is perhaps TRBD1 (5 bases). Germline V lookup: CDR1 MDHEN, CDR2 SYDVKM. V lost 1 base and J 2 bases, leaving 23 bases between the germline ends. The CDR3 has 19 amino acids. The chain's CDR3 is CASSLFTELETDGNYGYTF. In nucleotides, the CDR3 is TGTGCCAGCAGTTTATTTACGGAACTAGAGACAGACGGCAACTATGGCTACACCTTC.

V and J are TRBV15 and TRBJ2-7, with 8 bases aligning to TRBD1. The J segment lost 2 bases and the V segment lost 4 bases, leaving 4 bases of the junction unmatched. This CDR3 region has 14 residues. CDR1 and CDR2 (germline): LNHNV, YYDKDF (reference sequence). The CDR3 reads CATSIWTGPYEQYF. As DNA, the CDR3 is TGTGCCACCAGCATATGGACAGGGCCCTACGAGCAGTACTTC.

V usage is TRBV7-1 and J usage is TRBJ2-7; D is unresolved. TRBV7-1 is placed among ORFs of uncertain function. The CDR3 length is 12 residues. The V end was cut by 4 bases, the J end by 5 bases, with 9 bases between. The CDR3 region has the DNA TGTGCCAGCAGCTTAGGACGTGACGAGCAGTACTTC. It translates to CASSLGRDEQYF.

To note about this clone: The same CDR3 also results from other DNA sequences found in this sample. The chain couples TRBV6-6 to TRBJ1-5; D not certain. With 2 bases removed from V and 2 bases from J, the gap between germline ends came to 4 bases. This CDR3 region has 13 residues. Per the germline V gene, CDR1 is MNHNY and CDR2 is SVGAGI (reference sequence). The CDR3 region has the DNA TGTGCCAGCAGTTACGGTGGCAATCAGCCCCAGCATTTT. Its translation: CASSYGGNQPQHF.

The chain is built from TRBV7-9 and TRBJ2-1, with D possibly being TRBD1 or TRBD2 (5 bases each). Germline CDR1 and CDR2: SEHNR and FQNEAQ (reference sequence). Trimming removed 8 bases at V and 0 bases at J, with 8 bases between. The CDR3 consists of 13 residues. The CDR3 nucleotides are TGTGCCAGCCGGGACCTCTCCTACAATGAGCAGTTCTTC. This translates into CASRDLSYNEQFF.

CDR3 sequence reads: CATSRARTGMRTEAFF. Here the CDR3 DNA reads TGTGCCACCAGCAGAGCCCGGACAGGGATGAGAACTGAAGCTTTCTTT. The chain carries TRBV15 and TRBJ1-1, with 8 bases fitting TRBD1. Looked up from germline, CDR1 is LNHNV and CDR2 is YYDKDF (reference sequence). The V and J ends lost 1 base and 5 bases, in that order; junction bases with no gene match: 9. The CDR3 is 16 residues long.

The CDR3 DNA is TGTGCCAGCAGCCAAGTGGACGCCACCTCCTACGAGCAGTACTTC. This encodes CASSQVDATSYEQYF. The chain is built from TRBV14 and TRBJ2-7; D gene unclear. The CDR3 loop spans 15 amino acids. Germline V CDR1 and CDR2: SGHDN, FVKESK. V lost 1 base and J 0 bases, leaving 10 bases between the germline ends.